Presented here are 18 T cell receptor beta chains from one specimen sequenced in a study of tumor-infiltrating lymphocytes in primary liver carcinoma. Co-extraction of RNA and DNA was performed on about 19-31 mg of unsorted bulk tissue. Constant-region priming of 500 to 550 ng total RNA yielded TCR beta cDNA. Three rounds of nested multiplex PCR with slightly modified ARM-PCR produced TCR beta libraries. Forward primers for TRBV1-TRBV30 and a C-beta reverse primer served the first two PCR rounds, at roughly 10 cycles each. Using its own MiXCR run on the multiplex PCR reads, TCRdb lists one record per CDR3 protein. The table records around 99,000 distinct CDR3 sequences, around 70% of them present only once. Sequencing used tumor-adjacent normal liver tissue. These TCRs come from a middle-aged man with primary liver carcinoma and hepatitis B virus infection.

About this clonotype itself: A much more abundant neighbour one base away suggests this may be a read error. The rearrangement uses TRBV30 and TRBJ1-5; D is possibly TRBD1 (6 bases). The ends were cut back, 1 base at V and 7 bases at J, with 8 bases in the middle. Germline V gene data show CDR1 as GTSNPN and CDR2 as SVGIG (reference sequence). CDR3 length: 12 amino acids. In DNA, the CDR3 is TGTGCCTGGAGTGCGAGGGGGCAGCCCCAGCATTTT. It yields the protein CAWSARGQPQHF.

Notes on this clonotype: A much larger clone differs from this one at a single base, so this may be a read error. The CDR3 is CANSQWDGNQPQHF. Here the CDR3 DNA reads TGTGCCAACAGCCAGTGGGACGGAAATCAGCCCCAGCATTTT. The rearrangement joins TRBV6-6 to TRBJ1-5; D is perhaps TRBD1 (5 bases). Germline assignment: CDR1 MNHNY and CDR2 SVGAGI (reference sequence). This CDR3 has 14 residues. V lost 10 bases to trimming and J lost 4 bases, with 17 bases between them.

This clonotype was picked up many times. J is TRBJ2-3 and V is TRBV12-3 or TRBV12-4; 10 nucleotides agree with TRBD2. With 4 bases clipped from V and 0 bases from J, the junction kept 4 bases outside the gene matches. The CDR3 runs 16 residues. The CDR3 DNA sequence: TGTGCCAGCAGTTCGGTGACTAGCGGGAGCACAGATACGCAGTATTTT. Protein sequence: CASSSVTSGSTDTQYF.

This clonotype showed up many times. The chain uses TRBV30 and TRBJ2-6; D unclear. V lost 4 bases and J 0 bases, leaving 4 bases between the germline ends. This CDR3 is built from 13 residues. Per the germline V gene, CDR1 is GTSNPN and CDR2 is SVGIG (reference sequence). The CDR3 DNA sequence: TGTGCCTGGACGGACTCTGGGGCCAACGTCCTGACTTTC. Its translation is CAWTDSGANVLTF.

This clonotype appeared a single time. An end of the junction differs from the germline gene, which may be a read error. V and J are TRBV11-3 and TRBJ1-1; TRBD1 might be the D (5 bases). CDR1 and CDR2 (germline): SGHNT, YENEEA. This CDR3 contains 13 residues. The DNA for the CDR3 is TGTGCCAGCAGCCTTGCAGGGTACACTGAAGGTTTCTTT. Translated: CASSLAGYTEGFF.

Points on this clonotype: One junction end does not reproduce the germline sequence, and a read error may be involved. V and J are TRBV12-3 or TRBV12-4 and TRBJ2-7; 7 bases map to TRBD1. The length of the CDR3 is 14 residues. The CDR3 protein is CASSLRGGSYVQYF. The CDR3 nucleotides read TGTGCCAGCAGTTTAAGAGGGGGCTCCTACGTGCAGTACTTC.

The chain couples TRBV2 to TRBJ2-3, with 8 bases identical to TRBD2. Germline V lookup: CDR1 SNHLY, CDR2 FYNNEI. V was clipped by 8 bases and J by 1 base; unmatched bases: 5. CDR3 size: 14 residues. The CDR3 DNA follows: TGTGCCAGCCACGAAGCGGGGGGCACAGATACGCAGTATTTT. It codes for CASHEAGGTDTQYF.

The chain uses TRBV5-1 and TRBJ2-7; TRBD1 agrees at 8 bases. Germline V gene lookup returns CDR1 SGHRS and CDR2 YFSETQ. The length of the CDR3 is 15 residues. V shed 4 bases and J 4 bases; nucleotides not matched to a gene: 10. CDR3 nucleotide sequence: TGCGCCAGCAGCCCTGGACAGGGTGGCCCGTACGAGCAGTACTTC. This encodes CASSPGQGGPYEQYF.

The chain uses TRBV6-6 and TRBJ2-5, with D tentatively TRBD1 or TRBD2 (5 bases each). Trimming removed 7 bases from V and 14 bases from J, with 23 bases in between. This CDR3 is 13 amino acids long. Germline V gene sequence: CDR1 MNHNY, CDR2 SVGAGI (reference sequence). CDR3 nucleotide sequence: TGTGCCAGCACTAGGGACGTCCAAGAGACACACTACTTC. Its protein is CASTRDVQETHYF.

In the case of this clonotype: This may be a read error: a much more frequent sequence differs by one nucleotide. The rearrangement uses TRBV5-4 and TRBJ2-1, with D uncertain. The CDR3 contains 17 residues. Germline CDR1 SGHNT, CDR2 YYREEE (reference sequence). The CDR3 protein is CASSLGDTRPSYNEQIF. DNA of the CDR3: TGTGCCAGCAGCTTGGGCGATACACGTCCTTCCTACAATGAGCAGATCTTC.

With regard to this clonotype: This likely comes from a read error, as the CDR3 has no conserved phenylalanine or tryptophan at its end. The V and J genes are TRBV5-6 and TRBJ2-7; D unresolved. The CDR3 runs 13 residues. Germline CDR1 reads SGHDT; CDR2 reads YYEEEE. The DNA of the CDR3 is TGTGCCAGCAGCTTGGAGAGCTCCCACGAGCAGTACCTC. Encoded protein: CASSLESSHEQYL.

With regard to this clonotype: A much larger clone differs from this one at a single base, so this may be a read error. The chain employs TRBV10-3 and TRBJ1-3, with D tentatively TRBD1 (6 bases). In germline, CDR1 is ENHRY, CDR2 SYGVKD. Trimming stripped 5 bases from V and 4 bases from J, with 21 bases between. The CDR3 consists of 17 residues. The CDR3 nucleotides are TGTGCCATCAGTATAGGAACAGGGATAATGGACGGAAACACCATATATTTT. Amino acids: CAISIGTGIMDGNTIYF.

This clonotype was counted between two and nine times. This chain connects TRBV25-1 to TRBJ2-1; D is ambiguous. Germline CDR1 MGHDK, CDR2 SYGVNS. This CDR3 is 15 amino acids long. The V and J ends lost 2 bases and 1 base respectively, with 9 bases between them. The CDR3 is CASSEVAGSYNEQFF. Written as DNA, the CDR3 is TGTGCCAGCAGTGAAGTGGCAGGTTCCTACAATGAGCAGTTCTTC.

Worth noting for this clonotype: One junction end does not reproduce the germline sequence, and a read error may be involved. V gene TRBV6-5 combines with J gene TRBJ2-3, with 7 bases identical to TRBD1. This CDR3 region has 15 residues. Looked up from germline, CDR1 is MNHEY and CDR2 is SVGAGI. The CDR3 sequence is CASSQAGFGTDMQYF. CDR3 coding DNA: TGTGCCAGCAGCCAAGCAGGGTTTGGGACAGATATGCAGTATTTT.

For this clonotype: A much larger clonotype is one base distant, so this may be a read error. This chain connects TRBV6-1 to TRBJ2-1, with D perhaps matching TRBD2 (6 bases). This CDR3 is built from 15 residues. V lost 9 bases and J 4 bases, leaving 19 bases between the germline ends. In germline, CDR1 is MNHNS, CDR2 SASEGT. The CDR3 DNA sequence: TGTGCCAGTACCAGGGACGGGGGTTTTTACAATGAGCAGTTCTTC. This sequence encodes CASTRDGGFYNEQFF.

As regards this clonotype: The junction departs from the called germline gene at one end, perhaps through a read error. The chain uses TRBV11-1 and TRBJ2-1; 7 bases are a match to TRBD2. In germline, CDR1 is SGHAT, CDR2 FQDESV (reference sequence). The CDR3 runs to 14 residues. The CDR3 nucleotides are TGCGCCTGCAGCTTGACTAGCCGATACAATGATCAGTTCTTC. Its protein is CACSLTSRYNDQFF.

Details on this clonotype: Germline is not matched at one junction end, which may reflect a read error. The chain is built from TRBV11-2 and TRBJ2-1, with D perhaps matching TRBD2 (5 bases). Germline loops: CDR1 SGHAT, CDR2 FQNNGV. The CDR3 has 14 residues. DNA for the CDR3: TGCGCCAGCAGCCAGCTTAGCGTGTACAATGAGCAGTTCTTC. Residues: CASSQLSVYNEQFF.

This clonotype was observed a single time. The rearrangement links TRBV7-9 to TRBJ2-2, with D perhaps TRBD2 (5 bases). The CDR3 loop spans 12 amino acids. From germline, CDR1 is SEHNR and CDR2 FQNEAQ (reference sequence). Deletions cut 3 bases from V and 7 bases from J, with 6 bases between. The CDR3 region is CASSFTSGELFF. DNA for the CDR3: TGTGCCAGCAGCTTTACTAGCGGGGAGCTGTTTTTT.